The rows below give T cell receptor beta chains drawn from one sample of a study of technical replicates of blood from a handful of donors. The method was immunoSEQ multiplex PCR; TCRdb's version includes in-frame clones alone and lacks a portion of them. The top ten clones hold about 0.21% of a sample with about 100,000 clones, 95% of them seen once. The sequenced sample was T cells isolated from PBMCs. These receptors all come from a human donor in good health. The CDR3 runs from the conserved cysteine through the conserved F or W. A D gene is named only where the DNA matches it firmly. Part of the rows lack a size; the others show once, few, many or a class for expanded clones.

NA	TRBV10-1	few	TRBJ1-1	TGCGCCAGCAGCGGACACGAGAACACTGAAGCTTTCTTT	CASSGHENTEAFF
TRBD2	TRBV7-9	NA	TRBJ2-7	TGTGCCAGCAGCTTAGGACTAGCGGATACCTACGAGCAGTACTTC	CASSLGLADTYEQYF
NA	TRBV5-1	NA	TRBJ2-1	TGCGCCAGCAGCTTCGAGGGAGCCTCCAATGAGCAGTTCTTC	CASSFEGASNEQFF
TRBD2	TRBV19	NA	TRBJ2-7	TGTGCCAGTAGTATAGCGGGACTAGCGGACTATTCCTACGAGCAGTACTTC	CASSIAGLADYSYEQYF
NA	TRBV21-1	NA	TRBJ2-3	TGTGCCAGCAGCAAAGGGTACGGGGGCACAGATACGCAGTATTTT	CASSKGYGGTDTQYF
NA	TRBV19	NA	TRBJ2-7	TGTGCCAGTAGTTGGAGCAGTAGGACCTACGAGCAGTACTTC	CASSWSSRTYEQYF
NA	TRBV4-1	NA	TRBJ2-3	TGCGCCAGCAGCCGCATCGGAGTAACTAGCACAGATACGCAGTATTTT	CASSRIGVTSTDTQYF
NA	TRBV2	NA	TRBJ2-1	TGTGCCAGCAGTGTAGGAGTTTTCGATGAGCAGTTCTTC	CASSVGVFDEQFF
NA	TRBV11-3	NA	TRBJ2-1	TGTGCCAGCAGCTCCTTCCCGGGCAATGAGCAGTTCTTC	CASSSFPGNEQFF
TRBD1	TRBV27	NA	TRBJ1-1	TGTGCCAGCAGTTTCCACCGGGACAGGGATTTGAACACTGAAGCTTTCTTT	CASSFHRDRDLNTEAFF
NA	TRBV10-1	NA	TRBJ2-7	TGCGCCAGCAGCCTAGACCTGAGCTCCTACGAGCAGTACTTC	CASSLDLSSYEQYF
TRBD1	TRBV2	NA	TRBJ1-5	TGTGCCAGCAGAGCCACAGGGGACAATCAGCCCCAGCATTTT	CASRATGDNQPQHF
NA	TRBV11-2	once	TRBJ2-7	TGTGCCAGCAGCTTCCCGACAGGCTACGAGCAGTACTTC	CASSFPTGYEQYF
NA	TRBV14	NA	TRBJ2-2	TGTGCCAGCAGCCAAGTTATAGCGGCGAACACCGGGGAGCTGTTTTTT	CASSQVIAANTGELFF
NA	TRBV10-3	NA	TRBJ1-1	TGTGCCATCAGAGCTCTGGTAGACACTGAAGCTTTCTTT	CAIRALVDTEAFF
TRBD1	TRBV7-3	NA	TRBJ2-1	TGTGCCAGCAGCGGGGGGACAGGGGAAGCCTACAATGAGCAGTTCTTC	CASSGGTGEAYNEQFF
TRBD2	TRBV5-8	few	TRBJ2-7	TGTGCCAGCAACCTAGGACTAGCGGGAGGGGAGCAGCAGTACTTC	CASNLGLAGGEQQYF
NA	TRBV5-1	once	TRBJ2-5	TGCGCCAGCAGCTCGGGACATGCATGGGAGACCCAGTACTTC	CASSSGHAWETQYF
TRBD1	TRBV6-6	NA	TRBJ1-5	TGTGCCAGCAGTTACACGCCCACAGGGGTCAATCAGCCCCAGCATTTT	CASSYTPTGVNQPQHF
NA	TRBV7-8	NA	TRBJ2-7	TGTGCCAGCAGCTTGACCTACAGGGCGGATAGCTCCTACGAGCAGTACTTC	CASSLTYRADSSYEQYF
TRBD1	TRBV29-1	NA	TRBJ1-2	TGCAGCGTTGATGGGGCAGGGGGTATGGGCTACACCTTC	CSVDGAGGMGYTF
TRBD2	TRBV4-1	NA	TRBJ2-5	TGCGCCAGCAGTCCCGGAAGCGGGAAGTTGGAGACCCAGTACTTC	CASSPGSGKLETQYF
NA	TRBV9	NA	TRBJ2-3	TGTGCCAGCGGGGGCAACGGAAGCACAGATACGCAGTATTTT	CASGGNGSTDTQYF
TRBD2	TRBV27	NA	TRBJ2-3	TGTGCCAGCAGTTTCCTAGCGGGAGCCCCAGATACGCAGTATTTT	CASSFLAGAPDTQYF
NA	TRBV10-1	NA	TRBJ1-2	TGCGCCAGCAGTGATAGCCACAACTATGGCTACACCTTC	CASSDSHNYGYTF
TRBD2	TRBV4-1	NA	TRBJ2-7	TGCGCCAGCAGCCAAGAAACCCTAGCGGGAGTCTACGAGCAGTACTTC	CASSQETLAGVYEQYF
TRBD2	TRBV10-2	once	TRBJ2-1	TGCGCCAGCAGTAAAAGCGGGACGCACAATGAGCAGTTCTTC	CASSKSGTHNEQFF
NA	TRBV5-1	NA	TRBJ1-2	TGCGCCAGCAGCTTGGCCCCTCGGACAGACTATGGCTACACCTTC	CASSLAPRTDYGYTF
TRBD2	TRBV7-3	NA	TRBJ2-5	TGTGCCAGCAGCTTAACGACTAGCGGGGCGGAGACCCAGTACTTC	CASSLTTSGAETQYF
TRBD2	TRBV6-6	NA	TRBJ2-1	TGTGCCAGCACTCCTTATGGGGGGGTGAGTGAGCAGTTCTTC	CASTPYGGVSEQFF
NA	TRBV5-8	NA	TRBJ2-7	TGTGCCAGCAGCTTAACATTTCGGGAGCACGAGCAGTACTTC	CASSLTFREHEQYF
TRBD1	TRBV7-8	NA	TRBJ1-2	TGTGCCAGCAGCTTAGCGTCTCTTAGAGGACAGGGGGCGACGGTGGATGGCTACACCTTC	CASSLASLRGQGATVDGYTF
TRBD2	TRBV15	NA	TRBJ2-2	TGTGCCACCAGCAGAGATCTCGGACTAGCGGGAAACACCGGGGAGCTGTTTTTT	CATSRDLGLAGNTGELFF
NA	TRBV27	NA	TRBJ2-3	TGTGCCAGCAGTGCTACTAGCACAGATACGCAGTATTTT	CASSATSTDTQYF
TRBD1	TRBV5-1	NA	TRBJ1-1	TGCGCCAGCAGCTCAGGACAGGCTAACACTGAAGCTTTCTTT	CASSSGQANTEAFF
NA	TRBV11-2	NA	TRBJ2-1	TGTGCCAGCAGCGGTAGCTCCTACAATGAGCAGTTCTTC	CASSGSSYNEQFF
NA	TRBV7-2	NA	TRBJ2-7	TGTGCCAGCAGCTCTTACTACGAGCAGTACTTC	CASSSYYEQYF
NA	TRBV6-5	NA	TRBJ1-1	TGTGCCAGCAGTTTCACCCGGACAAGGAACACTGAAGCTTTCTTT	CASSFTRTRNTEAFF
NA	TRBV11-2	NA	TRBJ1-4	TGTGCCAGCAGCTTCCTCATATGGGGGCCCGCTACTAATGAAAAACTGTTTTTT	CASSFLIWGPATNEKLFF
NA	TRBV11-3	once	TRBJ2-7	TGTGCCAGCAGCACAGGGGAGGCGGGAGAGCAGTACTTC	CASSTGEAGEQYF